These 16 T cell receptor beta chains originate from one sample sequenced in a study of blood T cell repertoires in COVID-19. Repertoires were generated with immunoSEQ multiplex PCR, while TCRdb's copy carries only in-frame clones and drops some. The top ten hold 5.1% of the sample, which has 250,000 to 300,000 clones, approximately 85% seen once. The sequenced sample was peripheral blood. The receptor source for this set is a man aged 50-59 years with active or convalescent COVID-19.

The V gene is TRBV5-5, the J gene TRBJ2-7, with TRBD2 matching 11 bases. CDR3 length: 15 residues. V was clipped by 3 bases and J by 3 bases; unmatched bases: 5. Germline V CDR1 and CDR2: SGHKS, YYEKEE (reference sequence). The CDR3 loop reads CASSWTGTSGYEQYF. The CDR3 DNA reads TGTGCCAGCAGCTGGACCGGGACTAGCGGCTACGAGCAGTACTTC.

There are a few counts of this clone. The chain joins TRBV28 to TRBJ1-5; TRBD1 matches at 8 bases. The CDR3 runs to 15 residues. V lost 6 bases and J lost 2; bases outside the gene matches: 6. Germline CDR1 reads MDHEN; CDR2 reads SYDVKM. CDR3 sequence (DNA): TGTGCCAGCAGCCACAGGGGGGTGGGCAATCAGCCCCAGCATTTT. It yields the protein CASSHRGVGNQPQHF.

The chain links TRBV3-1 (or the pseudogene TRBV3-2) to TRBJ1-3; TRBD1 aligns across 8 bases. Trimming removed 4 bases from V and 0 bases from J; junction bases left unmatched: 5. From germline, CDR1 is LGHDT and CDR2 YNNKEL (reference sequence). The CDR3 contains 16 residues. CDR3 residues: CASSPTGVDSGNTIYF. CDR3 bases: TGTGCCAGCAGCCCGACAGGGGTGGACTCTGGAAACACCATATATTTT.

In regard to this clone: The limits of the CDR3 on the DNA are not certain, so only TCRdb's listed CDR3 is given. V usage is TRBV10-1 and J usage is TRBJ1-6; the D call TRBD1 from the table was never checked on the DNA. The CDR3 is 12 residues long, counting both termini. Germline loops: CDR1 WNHNN, CDR2 SYGVQD (reference sequence). CDR3: CAKRDSRAPPLW.

This chain connects TRBV19 to TRBJ1-3; D is ambiguous. CDR1 is LNHDA, CDR2 SQIVND, per germline (reference sequence). The CDR3 spans 16 residues. V gave up 6 bases and J gave up 0 bases, with 15 bases separating them. CDR3 coding DNA: TGTGCCAGTAGGCCGACCGGACGGGGCTCTGGAAACACCATATATTTT. It yields the protein CASRPTGRGSGNTIYF. Full variable domain (missing parts from reference TRBV19 and TRBJ1-3): DGGITQSPKYLFRKEGQNVTLSCEQNLNHDAMYWYRQDPGQGLRLIYYSQIVNDFQKGDIAEGYSVSREKKESFPLTVTSAQKNPTAFYLCASRPTGRGSGNTIYFGEGSWLTVV.

The V call is TRBV27, the J call TRBJ1-5; D might be TRBD1 (6 bases). V was shortened by 8 bases and J by 6 bases, with 14 bases between the two germline ends. Per the germline V gene, CDR1 is MNHEY and CDR2 is SMNVEV (reference sequence). The CDR3 contains 13 residues. This CDR3 is CASGEGGSQPQHF. CDR3 nucleotides: TGTGCCAGCGGAGAAGGGGGATCTCAGCCCCAGCATTTT.

The chain uses TRBV11-3 and TRBJ1-1, with D unclear. Trimming took off 8 bases at V and 3 bases at J, with 13 bases between the two ends. This CDR3 is 13 amino acids long. Germline V CDR1 and CDR2: SGHNT, YENEEA. CDR3: CASSQRVDTEAFF. The CDR3 DNA reads TGTGCCAGCTCGCAGCGTGTAGACACTGAAGCTTTCTTT.

V usage is TRBV19 and J usage is TRBJ1-5; D not certain. Trimming stripped 3 bases from V and 9 bases from J, with 15 bases between. The CDR3 runs to 14 residues. The germline V gene has CDR1 LNHDA and CDR2 SQIVND (reference sequence). DNA of the CDR3: TGTGCCAGTAGTATTTCGGCAGGCCTTGGGCCCCAGCATTTT. It translates to CASSISAGLGPQHF. Full variable domain (remainder filled in from reference TRBV19 and TRBJ1-5): DGGITQSPKYLFRKEGQNVTLSCEQNLNHDAMYWYRQDPGQGLRLIYYSQIVNDFQKGDIAEGYSVSREKKESFPLTVTSAQKNPTAFYLCASSISAGLGPQHFGDGTRLSIL.

J is TRBJ2-7 and V is TRBV28; the match to TRBD2 covers 9 bases. CDR1 is MDHEN, CDR2 SYDVKM, per germline. The J segment lost 5 bases and the V segment lost 5 bases, leaving 4 bases of the junction unmatched. The CDR3 runs 13 residues. This CDR3 is CASSPAGGNEQYF. The CDR3 region has the DNA TGTGCCAGCAGTCCTGCGGGGGGGAACGAGCAGTACTTC.

V is TRBV7-2 and J is TRBJ2-6; TRBD1 is a possible D gene (6 bases). Germline lookup yields CDR1 SGHTA and CDR2 FQGNSA. The CDR3 length is 16 residues. Trimming stripped 3 bases from V and 0 bases from J, with 9 bases between. As DNA, the CDR3 is TGTGCCAGCAGCTTCCAGGGGTACTCTGGGGCCAACGTCCTGACTTTC. The encoded protein is CASSFQGYSGANVLTF. The full variable domain, rest sourced from reference TRBV7-2 and TRBJ2-6, is GAGVSQSPSNKVTEKGKDVELRCDPISGHTALYWYRQSLGQGLEFLIYFQGNSAPDKSGLPSDRFSAERTGGSVSTLTIQRTQQEDSAVYLCASSFQGYSGANVLTFGAGSRLTVL.

The rearrangement uses TRBV2 and TRBJ2-3; TRBD2 matches at 7 bases. With V trimmed by 11 bases and J by 0 bases, 5 bases remained unmatched. This CDR3 comprises 13 residues. CDR1 and CDR2 from the germline V gene are SNHLY and FYNNEI. CDR3 nucleotides: TGTGCCGAGGCGGGGGTGAGCACAGATACGCAGTATTTT. It is translated as CAEAGVSTDTQYF.

As for this clone: Other nucleotide sequences from this sample produce the same CDR3. This sequence joins TRBV6-5 and TRBJ2-7; 7 nucleotides agree with TRBD1. This CDR3 contains 13 residues. Germline V CDR1 and CDR2: MNHEY, SVGAGI. After removal of 2 bases from V and 4 bases from J, the junction contained 2 bases not matched to a gene. This CDR3 reads CASSYRQGYEQYF. The CDR3 nucleotides are TGTGCCAGCAGTTACAGACAGGGTTACGAGCAGTACTTC.

This chain links TRBV5-1 with TRBJ1-2, with 7 bases that match TRBD1. Germline assignment: CDR1 SGHRS and CDR2 YFSETQ. The length of the CDR3 is 12 residues. With V trimmed by 4 bases and J by 8 bases, 5 bases remained unmatched. The CDR3: CASSTDRTGYTF. The CDR3 DNA reads as TGCGCCAGCAGCACGGACAGGACGGGCTACACCTTC.

This chain joins TRBV24-1 and TRBJ2-1, with 11 bases fitting TRBD2. This CDR3 contains 16 residues. Trimming took 1 base from V and 8 from J; bases not matched to a gene: 6. The germline V gene encodes CDR1 KGHDR and CDR2 SFDVKD. The CDR3 here is CATSDLGTSGRDEQFF. Written as DNA, the CDR3 is TGTGCCACCAGTGATTTAGGCACTAGCGGGAGAGATGAGCAGTTCTTC.

V usage is TRBV7-2 and J usage is TRBJ2-7, with 12 bases fitting TRBD2. CDR3 length equals 18 residues. Germline V gene lookup returns CDR1 SGHTA and CDR2 FQGNSA. Losses at the gene ends were 5 bases for V and 3 bases for J; bases not matched to a gene: 14. CDR3 loop: CASSPRPLAGGKLYEQYF. DNA for the CDR3: TGTGCCAGCAGCCCAAGGCCCCTAGCGGGAGGGAAACTCTACGAGCAGTACTTC.

V and J are TRBV11-3 and TRBJ1-1; TRBD1 might be the D (6 bases). The CDR3 consists of 13 residues. Germline assignment: CDR1 SGHNT and CDR2 YENEEA. V lost 5 bases and J 5 bases, leaving 12 bases between the germline ends. CDR3 sequence reads: CASSLGTRTEAFF. DNA for the CDR3: TGTGCCAGCAGCCTTGGGACAAGGACTGAAGCTTTCTTT.